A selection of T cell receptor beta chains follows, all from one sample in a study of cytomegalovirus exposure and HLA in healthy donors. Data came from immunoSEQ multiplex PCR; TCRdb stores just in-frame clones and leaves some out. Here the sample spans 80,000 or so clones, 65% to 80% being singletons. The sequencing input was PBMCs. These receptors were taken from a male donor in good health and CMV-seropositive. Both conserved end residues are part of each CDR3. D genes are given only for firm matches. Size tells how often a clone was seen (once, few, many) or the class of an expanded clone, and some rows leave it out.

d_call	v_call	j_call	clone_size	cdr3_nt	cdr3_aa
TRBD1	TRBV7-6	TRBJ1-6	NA	TGTGCCAGCAGCCCCGGGACAGAAAATTCACCCCTCCACTTT	CASSPGTENSPLHF
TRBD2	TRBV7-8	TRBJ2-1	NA	TGTGCCAGCAGCCGGCATATGGGTGGGACTAGCGGTACGTACAATGAGCAGTTCTTC	CASSRHMGGTSGTYNEQFF
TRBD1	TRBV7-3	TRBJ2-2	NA	TGTGCCAGCAGCGGACAGGGGGCGATCCCCGGGGAGCTGTTTTTT	CASSGQGAIPGELFF
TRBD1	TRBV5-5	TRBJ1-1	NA	TGTGCCAGCAGCTTTACAGGGGGGGGGACTGAAGCTTTCTTT	CASSFTGGGTEAFF
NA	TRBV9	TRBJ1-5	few	TGTGCCAGCAGCCGGGCGGGGGCGGCCAATCAGCCCCAGCATTTT	CASSRAGAANQPQHF
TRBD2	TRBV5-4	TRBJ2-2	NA	TGTGCCAGCAGCCCTACTAGCGGGAGGGACACCGGGGAGCTGTTTTTT	CASSPTSGRDTGELFF
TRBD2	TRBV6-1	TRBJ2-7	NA	TGTGCCAGCAGTGAAGCAGCTAGCGGGAGTTACGAGCAGTACTTC	CASSEAASGSYEQYF
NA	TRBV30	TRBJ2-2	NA	TGTGCCTGGAGCCCCCCGGGGGTGAACACCGGGGAGCTGTTTTTT	CAWSPPGVNTGELFF
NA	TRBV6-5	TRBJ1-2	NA	TGTGCCAGCAGTTACTCATACGGGGTATCAGGCTACACCTTC	CASSYSYGVSGYTF
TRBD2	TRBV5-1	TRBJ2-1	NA	TGCGCCAGCAGCTTGACTAGCGGGGGTAACAATGAACAGTTCTTC	CASSLTSGGNNEQFF
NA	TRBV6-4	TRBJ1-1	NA	TGTGCCAGCAGTCAAACAAGGGGAACTGAAGCTTTCTTT	CASSQTRGTEAFF
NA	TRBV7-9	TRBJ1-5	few	TGTGCCAGCAGCCCGGGAGGGGGGAGTGGCAATCAGCCCCAGCATTTT	CASSPGGGSGNQPQHF
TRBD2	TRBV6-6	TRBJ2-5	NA	TGTGCCAGCACTCAGACTAGCGGGGAAGAGACCCAGTACTTC	CASTQTSGEETQYF
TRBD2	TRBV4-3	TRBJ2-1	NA	TGCGCCAGCAGCCAGTCAACTAGCGGGGGGAACAATGAGCAGTTCTTC	CASSQSTSGGNNEQFF
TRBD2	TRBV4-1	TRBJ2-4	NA	TGCGCCAGCAGCCAAGGGGCTAGCGGGGTACTAGCCAAAAACATTCAGTACTTC	CASSQGASGVLAKNIQYF
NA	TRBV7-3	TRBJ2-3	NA	TGTGCCAGCAGCTTTTTTGGCAGAAGCACAGATACGCAGTATTTT	CASSFFGRSTDTQYF
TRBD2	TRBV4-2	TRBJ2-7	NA	TGTGCCAGCAGCCACCCTGGGACTAGCGGGGAGGGTATAAGCGAGCAGTACTTC	CASSHPGTSGEGISEQYF
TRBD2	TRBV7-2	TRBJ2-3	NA	TGTGCCAGCAGCTTCGGGACTAGCCGTTACACAGATACGCAGTATTTT	CASSFGTSRYTDTQYF
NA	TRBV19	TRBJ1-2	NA	TGTGCCAGTAGTCCGCGGGACCTCCCTTTGGATGGCTACACCTTC	CASSPRDLPLDGYTF
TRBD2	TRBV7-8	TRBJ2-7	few	TGTGCCAGCAGCCCACAGAGCGGGGGGGTGAGGTACGAGCAGTACTTC	CASSPQSGGVRYEQYF
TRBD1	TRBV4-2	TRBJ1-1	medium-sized	TGTGCCAGCAGCCAAGATCGTGGGACAGGGGGCACTGAAGCTTTCTTT	CASSQDRGTGGTEAFF
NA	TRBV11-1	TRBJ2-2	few	TGTGCCAGCAGCTTCCACTACGCGAACACCGGGGAGCTGTTTTTT	CASSFHYANTGELFF
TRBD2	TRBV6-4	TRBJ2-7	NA	TGTGCCAGCAGCGCGGAGGGAGGGGCCTACGAGCAGTACTTC	CASSAEGGAYEQYF
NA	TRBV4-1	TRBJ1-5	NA	TGCGCCAGCAGCCCCGGTCTCTATAGCAATCAGCCCCAGCATTTT	CASSPGLYSNQPQHF
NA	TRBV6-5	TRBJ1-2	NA	TGTGCCAGCAGTCGCCTCCTAGGGAGTTATGGCTACACCTTC	CASSRLLGSYGYTF
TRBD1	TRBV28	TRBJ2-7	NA	TGTGCCAGCAGTTTAGGGGGACAGAGCTCCTACGAGCAGTACTTC	CASSLGGQSSYEQYF
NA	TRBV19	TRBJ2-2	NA	TGTGCCAGTAGCCCTCTTAGGGCTACAGGGCCGGGGACCGGGGAGCTGTTTTTT	CASSPLRATGPGTGELFF
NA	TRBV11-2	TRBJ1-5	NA	TGTGCCAGCAGCTTATCCGGACAGCCGAATCAGCCCCAGCATTTT	CASSLSGQPNQPQHF
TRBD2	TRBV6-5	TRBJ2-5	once	TGTGCCAGCAGTTACCAGGCGGGGGGAGAGACCCAGTACTTC	CASSYQAGGETQYF
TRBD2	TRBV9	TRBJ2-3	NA	TGTGCCAGCAGCGCGGGACTAGCGGGGGGGTTGGTCACAGATACGCAGTATTTT	CASSAGLAGGLVTDTQYF
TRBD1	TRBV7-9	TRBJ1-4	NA	TGTGCCAGCAGCGCCTTGACAGGGGGTAATGAAAAACTGTTTTTT	CASSALTGGNEKLFF
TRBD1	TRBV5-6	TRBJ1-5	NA	TGTGCCAGCAGCTTATGGACAGGGATCAATCAGCCCCAGCATTTT	CASSLWTGINQPQHF
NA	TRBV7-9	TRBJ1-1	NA	TGTGCCAGCAGCCCAGGGGCGGGCTTGAACACTGAAGCTTTCTTT	CASSPGAGLNTEAFF
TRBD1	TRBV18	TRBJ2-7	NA	TGTGCCAGCTCACCAGCAGGGGGCTACGAGCAGTACTTC	CASSPAGGYEQYF
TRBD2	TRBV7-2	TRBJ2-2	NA	TGTGCCAGCAGCCCGCGACTGAGCGGGGGGAACACCGGGGAGCTGTTTTTT	CASSPRLSGGNTGELFF
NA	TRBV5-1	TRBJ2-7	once	TGCGCCAGCAGCCAATCTACAGGCCCCTACGAGCAGTACTTC	CASSQSTGPYEQYF
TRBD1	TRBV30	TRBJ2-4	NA	TGTGCCTGGGAAACAGGGGGTTCCGGAAACATTCAGTACTTC	CAWETGGSGNIQYF
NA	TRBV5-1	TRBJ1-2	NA	TGCGCCAGCAGCTTGGCAGGTGGCAGGGAGGTCTATGGCTACACCTTC	CASSLAGGREVYGYTF
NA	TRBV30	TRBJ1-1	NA	TGTGCCTGGAGCCGGGGAGGGAACACTGAAGCTTTCTTT	CAWSRGGNTEAFF
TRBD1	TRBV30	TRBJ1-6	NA	TGTGCCTGGAGTACCGCGGGGGGGACAGGTATCTCACCCCTCCACTTT	CAWSTAGGTGISPLHF
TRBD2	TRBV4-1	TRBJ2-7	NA	TGCGCCAGCAGCCCCGGACTAGCGGGCGTCGAGCAGTACTTC	CASSPGLAGVEQYF
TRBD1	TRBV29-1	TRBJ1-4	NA	TGCAGCGTTGTAGTGAGGGACAGTTCAACTAATGAAAAACTGTTTTTT	CSVVVRDSSTNEKLFF
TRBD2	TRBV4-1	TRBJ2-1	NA	TGCGCCACCCGAGTATTCGGGGGGGCGGATGAGCAGTTCTTC	CATRVFGGADEQFF
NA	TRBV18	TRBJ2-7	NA	TGTGCCAGCTCACCGCCAGGGGCTTACGAGCAGTACTTC	CASSPPGAYEQYF
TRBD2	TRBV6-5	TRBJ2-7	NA	TGTGCCAGCAGTCTCCTAGCGGGGGACTCCTACGAGCAGTACTTC	CASSLLAGDSYEQYF
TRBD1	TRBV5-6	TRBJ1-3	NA	TGTGCCAGCAGCCAACAGGGGAAGTCTGGAAACACCATATATTTT	CASSQQGKSGNTIYF
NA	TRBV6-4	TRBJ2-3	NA	TGTGCCAGCAGCCTTACAGGGTTGGGGGCAGATACGCAGTATTTT	CASSLTGLGADTQYF
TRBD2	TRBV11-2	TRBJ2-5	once	TGTGCCAGCAGCTTAGAGGGTAGCGGGGGACAAGAGACCCAGTACTTC	CASSLEGSGGQETQYF
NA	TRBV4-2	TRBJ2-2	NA	TGTGCCAGCAGCCAAGATCGAGGGGGTAGCACCGGGGAGCTGTTTTTT	CASSQDRGGSTGELFF
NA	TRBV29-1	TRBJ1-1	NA	TGCAGCGCATCGGGGAAGGGAGCCCCTGAAGCTTTCTTT	CSASGKGAPEAFF
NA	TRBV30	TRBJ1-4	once	TGTGCCTGGAGCAGGGGTTACGCAACTAATGAAAAACTGTTTTTT	CAWSRGYATNEKLFF
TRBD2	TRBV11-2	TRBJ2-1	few	TGTGCCAGCACGCTACTAGCGGGAGGTTCCTACAATGAGCAGTTCTTC	CASTLLAGGSYNEQFF
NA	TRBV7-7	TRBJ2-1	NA	TGTGCCAGCAGCTTAGATCGCGGAACCTACAATGAGCAGTTCTTC	CASSLDRGTYNEQFF
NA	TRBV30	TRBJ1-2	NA	TGTGCCTGGAGTCTTCTGAACTATGGCTACACCTTC	CAWSLLNYGYTF
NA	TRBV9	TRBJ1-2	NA	TGTGCCAGCAGCGCCGGGGTTGGGGAGCCCTATGGCTACACCTTC	CASSAGVGEPYGYTF